This T cell receptor beta chain was captured in a study of molecular identifiers for immune sequencing clone quantification. The table lists this clonotype with a few counts. Sorting was used to obtain naive CD8 T cells (CD8+CD4-CCR7+CD45RA+). The CDR3 loop spans 17 amino acids. J gave up 4 bases and V 5 bases, and 9 bases lay outside the gene matches. Germline-derived CDR1 and CDR2 are SGHVS and FNYEAQ. Methods described previously were used for bulk TCR libraries, and listed TCR primers were applied. TCRdb fed the PCR reads into MiXCR, producing one record per CDR3 protein. The sample consists of 600,000 to 650,000 distinct CDR3 sequences, around 20% of them appearing once.

The sequencing input was naive CD8+ T cells from blood, with Jurkat cell RNA spiked in. Documented subset: FACS-sorted CD8+CD4-CCR7+CD45RA+ naive T cells. The source is a human donor in good health. Some libraries in this study had Jurkat cell RNA spiked in. The chain carries TRBV7-6 and TRBJ2-2; 11 bases are a match to TRBD2. CDR3 sequence: CASSQVPSGGPTGELFF. The CDR3 DNA reads TGTGCCAGCAGCCAAGTACCTAGCGGGGGGCCCACCGGGGAGCTGTTTTTT. The variable domain in full, completed from reference TRBV7-6 and TRBJ2-2, reads GAGVSQSPRYKVTKRGQDVALRCDPISGHVSLYWYRQALGQGPEFLTYFNYEAQQDKSGLPNDRFSAERPEGSISTLTIQRTEQRDSAMYRCASSQVPSGGPTGELFFGEGSRLTVL.